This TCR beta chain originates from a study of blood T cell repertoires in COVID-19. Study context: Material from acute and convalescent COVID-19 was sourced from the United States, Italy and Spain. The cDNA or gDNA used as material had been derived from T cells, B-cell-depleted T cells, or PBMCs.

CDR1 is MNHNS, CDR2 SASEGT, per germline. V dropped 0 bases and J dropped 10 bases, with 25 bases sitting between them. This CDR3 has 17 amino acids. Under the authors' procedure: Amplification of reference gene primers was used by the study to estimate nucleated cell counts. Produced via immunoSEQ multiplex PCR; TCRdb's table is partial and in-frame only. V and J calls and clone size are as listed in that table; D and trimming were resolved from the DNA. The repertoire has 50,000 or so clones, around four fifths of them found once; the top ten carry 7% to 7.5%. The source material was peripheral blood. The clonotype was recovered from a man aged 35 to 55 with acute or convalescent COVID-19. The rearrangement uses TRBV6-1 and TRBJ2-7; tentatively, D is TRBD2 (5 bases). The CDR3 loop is CASSEAPSNGRAGSQYF. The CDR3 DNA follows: TGTGCCAGCAGTGAAGCCCCCAGTAACGGCCGCGCTGGGAGTCAGTACTTC.